Following are 10 T cell receptor beta chains from one sample sequenced in a study of T-cell reconstitution after alpha-beta-depleted transplantation in children. Unique molecular identifiers were used in preparing the TCRbeta library. MiXCR was run by TCRdb on the PCR reads, yielding one entry per CDR3 protein. The data contain 450,000 to 600,000 distinct CDR3 sequences, about 18% of them singletons. Here the sequenced sample was PBMCs from the stem cell graft donor, taken from the stem cell graft. These TCRs come from a human donor who donated a stem cell graft to a child with acute lymphoblastic leukemia.

The chain couples TRBV5-1 to TRBJ1-2; 7 bases map to TRBD1. The CDR3 spans 14 residues. CDR1 is SGHRS, CDR2 YFSETQ, per germline. Trimming removed 0 bases from V and 6 bases from J; junction bases left unmatched: 5. The CDR3 DNA follows: TGCGCCAGCAGCTTGGAGGGGGCTCCGAATGGCTACACCTTC. Protein product: CASSLEGAPNGYTF. Based on the CDR3 plus reference TRBV5-1 and TRBJ1-2, the full variable domain is KAGVTQTPRYLIKTRGQQVTLSCSPISGHRSVSWYQQTPGQGLQFLFEYFSETQRNKGNFPGRFSGRQFSNSRSEMNVSTLELGDSALYLCASSLEGAPNGYTFGSGTRLTVV.

The chain uses TRBV30 and TRBJ2-1; the D gene is possibly TRBD1 (6 bases). Germline V gene sequence: CDR1 GTSNPN, CDR2 SVGIG (reference sequence). The CDR3 totals 14 residues. V was shortened by 1 base and J by 9 bases, with 16 bases between the two germline ends. The CDR3 region has the DNA TGTGCCTGGAGTGGGGGGCTAGAGGTTGGTGAGCAGTTCTTC. Protein product: CAWSGGLEVGEQFF.

This clonotype occurred a few times. The chain uses TRBV5-1 and TRBJ2-1, with 8 bases lining up with TRBD2. J was trimmed by 4 bases and V by 3 bases; bases with no gene match: 9. The CDR3 runs 16 residues. In germline, CDR1 is SGHRS, CDR2 YFSETQ. The CDR3 sequence: CASSYGAGGPYNEQFF. The CDR3 DNA is TGCGCCAGCAGCTACGGGGCGGGAGGCCCATACAATGAGCAGTTCTTC.

V gene TRBV27 combines with J gene TRBJ1-2, with a weak D call TRBD1 (5 bases). V was pared by 2 bases and J by 6 bases, with 16 bases between. Germline CDR1 reads MNHEY; CDR2 reads SMNVEV (reference sequence). The CDR3 is 15 amino acids. The CDR3 loop is CASSLMGVRKDGYTF. CDR3 in DNA: TGTGCCAGCAGTTTAATGGGGGTGAGAAAGGATGGCTACACCTTC.

The CDR3 coding sequence is TGTGCCAGCAGTCCCCTGTTCCCCCCGGAAGCTTTCTTT. Translated, it gives CASSPLFPPEAFF. The chain links TRBV27 to TRBJ1-1; D gene uncertain. V dropped 5 bases and J dropped 8 bases, with 15 bases sitting between them. Germline CDR1 reads MNHEY; CDR2 reads SMNVEV (reference sequence). The CDR3 extends over 13 amino acids.

This clonotype was seen a few times. The V and J genes are TRBV12-3 or TRBV12-4 and TRBJ2-5; TRBD2 agrees at 10 bases. The CDR3 is made up of 16 amino acids. Germline trimming cut 3 bases from V and 4 bases from J; bases unmatched to any gene: 8. CDR3: CASSFGPSGSAETQYF. The CDR3 DNA is TGTGCCAGCAGTTTTGGGCCTAGCGGGAGCGCAGAGACCCAGTACTTC.

The chain has TRBV4-2 and TRBJ2-1, with D unresolved. The CDR3 has 15 residues. V lost 0 bases, J lost 0 bases, and 6 bases lay in between. CDR1 LGHNA and CDR2 YNFKEQ come from the germline V gene. The CDR3 coding sequence is TGTGCCAGCAGCCAAGAAACTTTCTCCTACAATGAGCAGTTCTTC. Its translation is CASSQETFSYNEQFF.

The CDR3 spells CATSDSSSGQNIQYF. The DNA for the CDR3 is TGTGCCACCAGTGATTCTTCTAGCGGGCAAAACATTCAGTACTTC. V is TRBV24-1 and J is TRBJ2-4, with 8 bases aligning to TRBD2. This CDR3 spans 15 amino acids. Germline CDR1 KGHDR, CDR2 SFDVKD. V gave up 2 bases and J gave up 5 bases; unmatched junction bases: 4.

In DNA form, the CDR3 reads TGTGCCAGCAGTGCCGGACTAGACGAGCAGTACTTC. Encoded protein: CASSAGLDEQYF. The gene calls are TRBV27 and TRBJ2-7; 7 bases fit TRBD2. The CDR3 is made up of 12 amino acids. Germline V gene sequence: CDR1 MNHEY, CDR2 SMNVEV (reference sequence). The V segment lost 5 bases and the J segment 5 bases; nucleotides outside the gene matches: 3.

The V call is TRBV12-3 or TRBV12-4, the J call TRBJ2-3; D unresolved. Between the trimmed V and J ends, which lost 1 base and 5 bases, there was a span of 13 bases. The CDR3 runs 15 residues. In DNA form, the CDR3 reads TGTGCCAGCAGTTTAGGGCCCTACACTGGAGATACGCAGTATTTT. Translation gives CASSLGPYTGDTQYF.